The entry below describes one T cell receptor (beta chain). These data originate in a study of blood T cell repertoires in COVID-19. Looked up from germline, CDR1 is SGHVS and CDR2 is FQNEAQ. Trimming stripped 3 bases from V and 3 bases from J, with 9 bases between. The CDR3 covers 15 residues. The table came from immunoSEQ multiplex PCR; TCRdb's copy has only in-frame clones and leaves some out. The sample shows approximately 78,000 clones, roughly 83% of them seen only once. The chain recombines TRBV7-8 with TRBJ1-6; no clear D. This sequence was found in an elderly woman with acute or convalescent COVID-19. The specimen sequenced was peripheral blood. CDR3 residues: CASSFGEIYNSPLHF. In DNA form, the CDR3 reads TGTGCCAGCAGCTTCGGGGAGATCTATAATTCACCCCTCCACTTT.